A single T cell receptor beta chain is shown here with its context. What it binds is unknown. Germline and junction disagree at one end, which may indicate a read error. A second roughly 6 to 12 cycle PCR used barcoded and J-beta primers. Each cDNA molecule, via a template-switch adaptor with 12 random nucleotides, was tagged. TCRdb used MiXCR to reprocess the 5' RACE reads, holding one entry per CDR3 protein. The data hold roughly 700,000 distinct CDR3 sequences, with more than 40% observed a single time. The data were obtained in a study of blood T cells in healthy people across ages. Notes on the study in general: Versus aged donors, long-lived donors had higher diversity and more naive CD4+ cells.

In germline, CDR1 is MNHEY, CDR2 SVGEGT. This CDR3 region has 14 residues. Specimen: blood. The chain is built from TRBV6-2 or TRBV6-3 and TRBJ2-7, with TRBD1 identical over 7 bases. The receptor was derived from a woman in her fifties or sixties in good health. CDR3 coding DNA: TGTGCCAGCAGTGACTCCGACAGGGTGTACGAGCAGTACTTC. It specifies CASSDSDRVYEQYF.